Below, 14 T cell receptor beta chains from the same sample are listed, as sequenced in a study of blood T cell dynamics during melanoma immunotherapy. Time point given: pre-treatment baseline. Repertoires were generated with immunoSEQ multiplex PCR, while TCRdb's copy carries only in-frame clones and drops some. The sample lists 11,000 to 15,000 clones; more than 75% were seen once. The sample in question was blood, obtained from a patient treated with checkpoint blockade. The receptors here all came from a human donor with melanoma.

The chain recombines TRBV4-3 with TRBJ1-3, with D unresolved. The CDR3 sequence is 16 residues long. V was clipped by 0 bases and J by 0 bases, with 9 bases between them. CDR1 and CDR2 from the germline V gene are LGHNA and YSLEER. The CDR3 sequence is CASSQDSPASGNTIYF. In nucleotides, the CDR3 is TGCGCCAGCAGCCAAGATTCGCCCGCCTCTGGAAACACCATATATTTT.

The rearrangement links TRBV6-5 to TRBJ1-1; tentative D call: TRBD1 (5 bases). V lost 2 bases and J lost 5, with 18 bases in between. CDR1 and CDR2 (germline): MNHEY, SVGAGI. The CDR3 is made up of 16 amino acids. Here the CDR3 reads CASSYDGAGTQTEAFF. In DNA, the CDR3 is TGTGCCAGCAGTTACGACGGGGCAGGGACTCAGACTGAAGCTTTCTTT.

The CDR3 protein is CAISAGISNQPQHF. For the CDR3, the DNA is TGTGCCATCAGTGCGGGGATTAGCAATCAGCCCCAGCATTTT. V usage is TRBV10-3 and J usage is TRBJ1-5; D not certain. The V gene's germline CDR1 is ENHRY and CDR2 SYGVKD. Trimming took 4 bases from V and 0 from J, leaving 7 bases between them. The CDR3 has 14 amino acids.

The chain carries TRBV6-5 and TRBJ2-5, with D tentatively TRBD2 (6 bases). CDR3 length: 13 residues. The germline V gene encodes CDR1 MNHEY and CDR2 SVGAGI. V was cut by 0 bases and J by 8 bases, with 10 bases left in between. The CDR3 coding sequence is TGTGCCAGCAGTTACTCGGGAGGACATACCCAGTACTTC. Translated, it gives CASSYSGGHTQYF.

The chain combines TRBV1 with TRBJ2-7; the D segment call TRBD2 is taken from the table without a DNA check. TRBV1 constitutes a pseudogene. The CDR3 covers 22 residues. DNA for the CDR3: TGCACCAGCAGCCAAGACCAATCCCCGGGACTAGCGGGGGGGGCCGGGGACTACGAGCAGTACGTC. Translated: CTSSQDQSPGLAGGAGDYEQYV.

V usage is TRBV7-2 and J usage is TRBJ1-5; D is undetermined. Per the germline V gene, CDR1 is SGHTA and CDR2 is FQGNSA. CDR3 length equals 13 residues. The V gene lost 3 bases and the J gene lost 3 bases, with 6 bases spanning the gap. CDR3 sequence (DNA): TGTGCCAGCAGCTTGGGCAACAATCAGCCCCAGCATTTT. It codes for CASSLGNNQPQHF.

The chain uses TRBV19 and TRBJ1-5; maybe TRBD1 (5 bases). The germline V gene encodes CDR1 LNHDA and CDR2 SQIVND (reference sequence). This CDR3 region has 16 residues. Between the trimmed V and J ends, which lost 3 bases and 4 bases, there was a span of 16 bases. The CDR3 nucleotides are TGTGCCAGTAGTATGGCTAGACAGACTATTAATCAGCCCCAGCATTTT. Its protein is CASSMARQTINQPQHF.

This rearrangement joins TRBV7-2 to TRBJ1-2; 11 bases align to TRBD1. V dropped 2 bases and J dropped 5; count of bases not matched to a gene: 10. Germline V CDR1 and CDR2: SGHTA, FQGNSA. The CDR3 runs 17 residues. CDR3: CASSLSSLGTGGYGYTF. The CDR3 DNA reads TGTGCCAGCAGCTTATCCTCCCTCGGGACAGGGGGATATGGCTACACCTTC. The whole variable domain, remainder taken from reference TRBV7-2 and TRBJ1-2, is GAGVSQSPSNKVTEKGKDVELRCDPISGHTALYWYRQSLGQGLEFLIYFQGNSAPDKSGLPSDRFSAERTGGSVSTLTIQRTQQEDSAVYLCASSLSSLGTGGYGYTFGSGTRLTVV.

The V gene is TRBV7-9, the J gene TRBJ2-7; no definite D call. CDR3 length: 13 amino acids. Germline CDR1 reads SEHNR; CDR2 reads FQNEAQ (reference sequence). With 1 base removed from V and 5 bases from J, the gap between germline ends came to 9 bases. CDR3 region: CASSLVGSHEQYF. The CDR3 region has the DNA TGTGCCAGCAGCTTAGTAGGGTCCCACGAGCAGTACTTC.

The chain employs TRBV7-9 and TRBJ2-3; 11 bases match TRBD2. V trimming: 1 base; J trimming: 5 bases; junction bases outside the gene matches: 5. The CDR3 is 16 residues long. CDR1 SEHNR and CDR2 FQNEAQ come from the germline V gene (reference sequence). The chain's CDR3 is CASSLGTSGLVDTQYF. The CDR3 DNA is TGTGCCAGCAGCTTAGGGACTAGCGGGTTAGTAGATACGCAGTATTTT. Full variable domain (remainder filled in from reference TRBV7-9 and TRBJ2-3): DTGVSQNPRHKITKRGQNVTFRCDPISEHNRLYWYRQTLGQGPEFLTYFQNEAQLEKSRLLSDRFSAERPKGSFSTLEIQRTEQGDSAMYLCASSLGTSGLVDTQYFGPGTRLTVL.

The rearrangement links TRBV27 to TRBJ2-3; 12 bases align to TRBD1. This CDR3 spans 13 amino acids. The junction had 7 bases not matched to a gene; V was cut back by 5 bases and J by 13 bases. The germline gives CDR1 MNHEY, CDR2 SMNVEV (reference sequence). CDR3 bases: TGTGCCAGCAGTAGCCTCGGGACAGGGGGCAAGTATTTT. This gives the protein CASSSLGTGGKYF.

J is TRBJ1-4 and V is TRBV4-1; D is undetermined. Per the germline V gene, CDR1 is MGHRA and CDR2 is YSYEKL. The CDR3 runs 19 residues. V was cut by 0 bases and J by 0 bases, with 17 bases left in between. Here the CDR3 reads CASSQDKTVLIATNEKLFF. Here the CDR3 DNA reads TGCGCCAGCAGCCAAGATAAAACCGTTCTGATCGCAACTAATGAAAAACTGTTTTTT.

The chain is built from TRBV30 and TRBJ1-5; tentative D call: TRBD1 (6 bases). This CDR3 is built from 15 residues. V lost 0 bases and J lost 2, with 11 bases in between. Germline V gene sequence: CDR1 GTSNPN, CDR2 SVGIG (reference sequence). The DNA for the CDR3 is TGTGCCTGGAGTGTAGGGGGTCCGGGCAATCAGCCCCAGCATTTT. It is translated as CAWSVGGPGNQPQHF.

There are a few counts of this clone. The chain couples TRBV28 to TRBJ2-3; maybe TRBD2 (6 bases). V was trimmed by 4 bases and J by 4 bases, leaving 15 bases between them. The CDR3 length is 15 residues. Germline CDR1 is MDHEN and CDR2 is SYDVKM. CDR3 amino acids: CASSSTPRGADTQYF. The CDR3 nucleotides read TGTGCCAGCAGTTCCACCCCGCGGGGCGCAGATACGCAGTATTTT.